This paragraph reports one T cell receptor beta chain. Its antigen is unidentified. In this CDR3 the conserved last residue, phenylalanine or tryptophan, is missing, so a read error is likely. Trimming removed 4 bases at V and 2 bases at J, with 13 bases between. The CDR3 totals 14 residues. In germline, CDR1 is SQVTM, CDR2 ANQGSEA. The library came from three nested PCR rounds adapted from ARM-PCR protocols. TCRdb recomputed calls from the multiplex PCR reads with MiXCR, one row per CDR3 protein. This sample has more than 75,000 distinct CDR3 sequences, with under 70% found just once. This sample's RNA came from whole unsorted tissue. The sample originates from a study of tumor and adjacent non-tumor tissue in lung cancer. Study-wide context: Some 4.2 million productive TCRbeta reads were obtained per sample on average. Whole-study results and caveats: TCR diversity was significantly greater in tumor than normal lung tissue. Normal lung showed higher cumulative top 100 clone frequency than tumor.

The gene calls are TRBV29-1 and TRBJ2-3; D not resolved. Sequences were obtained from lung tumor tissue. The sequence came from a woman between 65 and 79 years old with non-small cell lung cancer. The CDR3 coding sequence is TGCAGCGTTGTTATACATACACCCACAGATACGCAGTATTCT. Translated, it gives CSVVIHTPTDTQYS.